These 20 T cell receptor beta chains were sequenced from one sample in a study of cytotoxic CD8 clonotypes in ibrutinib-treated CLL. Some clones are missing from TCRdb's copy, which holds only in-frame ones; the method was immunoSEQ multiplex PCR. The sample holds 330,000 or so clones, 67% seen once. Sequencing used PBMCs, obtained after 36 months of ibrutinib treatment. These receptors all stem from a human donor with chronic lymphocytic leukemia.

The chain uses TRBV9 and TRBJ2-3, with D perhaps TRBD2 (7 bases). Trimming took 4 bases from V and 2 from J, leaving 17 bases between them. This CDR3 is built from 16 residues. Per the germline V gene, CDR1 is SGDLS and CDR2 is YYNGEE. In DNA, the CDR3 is TGTGCCAGCAGCCCTAGGGGGAGGGGGAACACAGATACGCAGTATTTT. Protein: CASSPRGRGNTDTQYF.

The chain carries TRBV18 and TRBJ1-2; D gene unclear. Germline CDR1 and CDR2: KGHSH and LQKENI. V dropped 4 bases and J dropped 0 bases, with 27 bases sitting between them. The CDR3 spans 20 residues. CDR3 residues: CASSQDLGRPTPFSNYGYTF. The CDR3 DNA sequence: TGTGCCAGCTCACAAGATCTTGGCAGACCTACACCATTTTCTAACTATGGCTACACCTTC.

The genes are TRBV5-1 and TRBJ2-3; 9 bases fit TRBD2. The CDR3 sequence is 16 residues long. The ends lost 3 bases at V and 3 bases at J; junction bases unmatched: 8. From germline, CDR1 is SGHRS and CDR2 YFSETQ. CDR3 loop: CASSSIAGEGTDTQYF. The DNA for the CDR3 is TGCGCCAGCAGCTCAATAGCGGGAGAGGGAACAGATACGCAGTATTTT. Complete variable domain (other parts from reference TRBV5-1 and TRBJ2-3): KAGVTQTPRYLIKTRGQQVTLSCSPISGHRSVSWYQQTPGQGLQFLFEYFSETQRNKGNFPGRFSGRQFSNSRSEMNVSTLELGDSALYLCASSSIAGEGTDTQYFGPGTRLTVL.

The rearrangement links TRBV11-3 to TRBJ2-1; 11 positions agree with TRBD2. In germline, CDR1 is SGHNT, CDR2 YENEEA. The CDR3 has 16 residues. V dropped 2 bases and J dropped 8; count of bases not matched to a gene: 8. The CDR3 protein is CASSLRLAGGVDEQFF. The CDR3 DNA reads TGTGCCAGCAGCTTACGTCTAGCGGGAGGCGTGGATGAGCAGTTCTTC. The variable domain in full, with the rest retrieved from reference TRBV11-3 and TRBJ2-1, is EAGVVQSPRYKIIEKKQPVAFWCNPISGHNTLYWYLQNLGQGPELLIRYENEEAVDDSQLPKDRFSAERLKGVDSTLKIQPAELGDSAVYLCASSLRLAGGVDEQFFGPGTRLTVL.

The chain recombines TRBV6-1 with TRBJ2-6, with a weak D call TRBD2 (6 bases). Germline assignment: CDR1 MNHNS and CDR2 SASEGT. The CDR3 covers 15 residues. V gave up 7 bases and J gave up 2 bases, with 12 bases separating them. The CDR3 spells CASTGVKAGANVLTF. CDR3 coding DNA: TGTGCCAGCACGGGGGTCAAGGCTGGGGCCAACGTCCTGACTTTC.

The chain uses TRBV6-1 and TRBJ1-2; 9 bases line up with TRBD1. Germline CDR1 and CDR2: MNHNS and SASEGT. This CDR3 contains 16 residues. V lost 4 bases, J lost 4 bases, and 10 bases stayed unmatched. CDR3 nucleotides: TGTGCCAGCAGTGTCGTAACAGGGGGCAGCGGCTATGGCTACACCTTC. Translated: CASSVVTGGSGYGYTF.

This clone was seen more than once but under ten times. The CDR3 DNA reads as TGTGCCAGCAGCTTAACGGCGCGAGATACGCAGTATTTT. Its protein product is CASSLTARDTQYF. The rearrangement links TRBV7-3 to TRBJ2-3; D is undetermined. The CDR3 sequence is 13 residues long. Germline CDR1 and CDR2: SGHTA and FQGTGA. Trimming left V 0 bases short and J 5 bases short, with 6 bases between. The whole variable domain, filled in from reference TRBV7-3 and TRBJ2-3, reads GAGVSQTPSNKVTEKGKYVELRCDPISGHTALYWYRQSLGQGPEFLIYFQGTGAADDSGLPNDRFFAVRPEGSVSTLKIQRTERGDSAVYLCASSLTARDTQYFGPGTRLTVL.

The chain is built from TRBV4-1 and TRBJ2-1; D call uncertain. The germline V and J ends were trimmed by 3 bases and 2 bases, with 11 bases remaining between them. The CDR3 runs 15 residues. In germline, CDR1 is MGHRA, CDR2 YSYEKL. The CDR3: CASSQTHDPYNEQFF. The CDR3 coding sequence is TGCGCCAGCAGCCAGACTCACGATCCCTACAATGAGCAGTTCTTC.

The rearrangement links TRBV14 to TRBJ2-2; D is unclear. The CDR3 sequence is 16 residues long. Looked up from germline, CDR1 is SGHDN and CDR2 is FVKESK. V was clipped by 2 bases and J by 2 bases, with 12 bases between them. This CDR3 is CASSQLRTLNTGELFF. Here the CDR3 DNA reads TGTGCCAGCAGCCAACTACGGACGCTTAACACCGGGGAGCTGTTTTTT.

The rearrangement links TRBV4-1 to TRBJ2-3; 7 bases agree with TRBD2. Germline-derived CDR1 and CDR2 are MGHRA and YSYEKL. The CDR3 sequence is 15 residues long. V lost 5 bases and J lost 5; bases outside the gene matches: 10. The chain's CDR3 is CASSTRAGFGDTQYF. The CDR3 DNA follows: TGCGCCAGCAGCACGAGAGCGGGGTTCGGAGATACGCAGTATTTT.

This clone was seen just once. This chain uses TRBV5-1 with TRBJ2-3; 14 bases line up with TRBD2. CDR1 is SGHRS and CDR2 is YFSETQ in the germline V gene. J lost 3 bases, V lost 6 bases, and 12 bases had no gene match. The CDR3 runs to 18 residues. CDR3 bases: TGCGCCAGCACACGACTAGCGGGAGGGCCATCTGGTACAGATACGCAGTATTTT. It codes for CASTRLAGGPSGTDTQYF.

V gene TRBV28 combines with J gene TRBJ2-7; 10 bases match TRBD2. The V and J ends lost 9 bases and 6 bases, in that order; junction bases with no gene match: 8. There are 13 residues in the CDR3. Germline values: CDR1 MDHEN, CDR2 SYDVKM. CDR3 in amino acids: CASKAGGSTEQYF. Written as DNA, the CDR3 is TGTGCCAGTAAAGCGGGAGGGTCGACCGAGCAGTACTTC.

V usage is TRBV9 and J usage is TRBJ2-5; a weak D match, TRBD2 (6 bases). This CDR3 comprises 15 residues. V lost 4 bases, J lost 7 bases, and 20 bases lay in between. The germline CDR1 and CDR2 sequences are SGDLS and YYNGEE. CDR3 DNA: TGTGCCAGCAGCCCCGGGGGAGACGCCCTGGGGACCCAGTACTTC. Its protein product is CASSPGGDALGTQYF.

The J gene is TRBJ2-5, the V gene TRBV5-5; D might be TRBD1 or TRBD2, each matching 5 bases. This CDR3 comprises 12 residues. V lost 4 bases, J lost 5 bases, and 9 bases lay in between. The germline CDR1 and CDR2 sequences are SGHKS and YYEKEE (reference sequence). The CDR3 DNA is TGTGCCAGCAGCCCCGGGACGGAGACCCAGTACTTC. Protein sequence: CASSPGTETQYF.

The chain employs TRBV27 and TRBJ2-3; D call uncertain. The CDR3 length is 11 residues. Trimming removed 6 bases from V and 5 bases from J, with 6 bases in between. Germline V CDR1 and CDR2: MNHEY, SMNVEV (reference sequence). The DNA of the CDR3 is TGTGCCAGCAGGACGCTAGATACGCAGTATTTT. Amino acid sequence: CASRTLDTQYF.

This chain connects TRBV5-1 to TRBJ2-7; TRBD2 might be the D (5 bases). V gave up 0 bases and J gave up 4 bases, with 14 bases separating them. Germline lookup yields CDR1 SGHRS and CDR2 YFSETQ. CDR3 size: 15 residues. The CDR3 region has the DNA TGCGCCAGCAGCTTGGGGACTGGGAGAAGATACGAGCAGTACTTC. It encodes CASSLGTGRRYEQYF.

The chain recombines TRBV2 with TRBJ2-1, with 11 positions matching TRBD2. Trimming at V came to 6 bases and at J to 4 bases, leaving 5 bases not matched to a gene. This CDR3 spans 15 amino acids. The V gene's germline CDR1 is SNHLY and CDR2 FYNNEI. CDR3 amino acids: CASSLAGGPYNEQFF. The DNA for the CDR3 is TGTGCCAGCAGCTTAGCGGGAGGGCCTTACAATGAGCAGTTCTTC.

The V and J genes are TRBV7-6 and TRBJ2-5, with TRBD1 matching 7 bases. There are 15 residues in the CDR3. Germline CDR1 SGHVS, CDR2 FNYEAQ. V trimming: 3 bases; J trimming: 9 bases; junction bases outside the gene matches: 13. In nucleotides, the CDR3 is TGTGCCAGCAGCTTTACGACAGGGCCTCGTTCGGCCCAGTACTTC. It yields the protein CASSFTTGPRSAQYF.

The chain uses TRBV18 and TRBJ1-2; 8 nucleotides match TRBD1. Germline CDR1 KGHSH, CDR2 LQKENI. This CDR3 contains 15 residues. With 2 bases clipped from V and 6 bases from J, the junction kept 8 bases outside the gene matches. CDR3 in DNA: TGTGCCAGCTCACCAGACCGGACAGGGTTCAATGGCTACACCTTC. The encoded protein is CASSPDRTGFNGYTF.

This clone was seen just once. The CDR3 coding sequence is TGTGCCAGCAGCCCCCCGGGGGGGAGTACAGATACGCAGTATTTT. It codes for CASSPPGGSTDTQYF. The chain combines TRBV7-9 with TRBJ2-3; 8 nucleotides align to TRBD2. Looked up from germline, CDR1 is SEHNR and CDR2 is FQNEAQ (reference sequence). V shed 5 bases, J shed 3 bases, and the junction held 7 bases outside the gene matches. The CDR3 covers 15 residues.